A single sample is the source of the 19 T cell receptor beta chains below, sequenced in a study of blood T cell repertoires in COVID-19. The table came from immunoSEQ multiplex PCR; TCRdb's copy has only in-frame clones and leaves some out. The sample yields some 490,000 clones, 70% to 90% seen once. The sequenced sample consisted of peripheral blood. These receptors were taken from a human donor in a cohort sampled during active COVID-19.

The V and J genes are TRBV30 and TRBJ1-1; TRBD1 is a possible D gene (5 bases). V shed 1 base and J shed 4 bases, with 10 bases lying between them. The V gene's germline CDR1 is GTSNPN and CDR2 SVGIG (reference sequence). The CDR3 sequence is 13 residues long. DNA of the CDR3: TGTGCCTGGAGTGGACAGCAGGCCACTGAAGCTTTCTTT. This codes for CAWSGQQATEAFF.

The chain links TRBV4-1 to TRBJ2-1, with 13 bases that match TRBD2. The germline gives CDR1 MGHRA, CDR2 YSYEKL. The CDR3 totals 17 residues. J gave up 10 bases and V 1 base, and 10 bases lay outside the gene matches. For the CDR3, the DNA is TGCGCCAGCAGCCAAGGAACCGGACTAGCGGGGGTCGGGGAGCAGTTCTTC. Amino acids: CASSQGTGLAGVGEQFF.

V is TRBV5-1 and J is TRBJ2-5; no definite D call. The CDR3 is 14 amino acids. Looked up from germline, CDR1 is SGHRS and CDR2 is YFSETQ. With 4 bases removed from V and 2 bases from J, the gap between germline ends came to 12 bases. The CDR3: CASSDPLAQETQYF. DNA of the CDR3: TGCGCCAGCAGCGATCCCTTAGCACAAGAGACCCAGTACTTC. Using reference TRBV5-1 and TRBJ2-5 for the parts outside the CDR3, the full variable domain is KAGVTQTPRYLIKTRGQQVTLSCSPISGHRSVSWYQQTPGQGLQFLFEYFSETQRNKGNFPGRFSGRQFSNSRSEMNVSTLELGDSALYLCASSDPLAQETQYFGPGTRLLVL.

The chain has TRBV5-1 and TRBJ2-4, with a weak D call TRBD1 (6 bases). CDR3 length equals 16 residues. Per germline, CDR1 SGHRS and CDR2 YFSETQ. Trimming removed 2 bases from V and 1 base from J, with 13 bases in between. The chain's CDR3 is CASSFGQRRAKNIQYF. CDR3 in DNA: TGCGCCAGCAGCTTCGGACAGCGGCGGGCCAAAAACATTCAGTACTTC.

This chain uses TRBV7-2 with TRBJ2-6, with TRBD2 identical over 10 bases. The J segment lost 0 bases and the V segment lost 4 bases, leaving 6 bases of the junction unmatched. The V gene's germline CDR1 is SGHTA and CDR2 FQGNSA. The CDR3 consists of 18 residues. The DNA for the CDR3 is TGTGCCAGCAGCTACCGGACTAGCGGAATCTCTGGGGCCAACGTCCTGACTTTC. Translating it yields CASSYRTSGISGANVLTF.

The genes are TRBV19 and TRBJ1-3; D gene uncertain. Germline V CDR1 and CDR2: LNHDA, SQIVND (reference sequence). The CDR3 is 14 residues long. Trimming shortened V by 6 bases and J by 0 bases, and 9 bases separated the two germline ends. The CDR3 bases are TGTGCCAGTAGGAGGGCGCGCTCTGGAAACACCATATATTTT. Amino acid sequence: CASRRARSGNTIYF. Full variable domain (remainder filled in from reference TRBV19 and TRBJ1-3): DGGITQSPKYLFRKEGQNVTLSCEQNLNHDAMYWYRQDPGQGLRLIYYSQIVNDFQKGDIAEGYSVSREKKESFPLTVTSAQKNPTAFYLCASRRARSGNTIYFGEGSWLTVV.

The chain is built from TRBV30 and TRBJ2-1, with 11 bases aligning to TRBD2. This CDR3 contains 15 residues. Germline V lookup: CDR1 GTSNPN, CDR2 SVGIG (reference sequence). Trimming took 6 bases from V and 4 from J; bases not matched to a gene: 8. CDR3 sequence reads: CACAGGLAVYNEQFF. Written as DNA, the CDR3 is TGTGCCTGCGCGGGGGGACTAGCGGTTTACAATGAGCAGTTCTTC.

This rearrangement joins TRBV6-2 or TRBV6-3 to TRBJ1-2; tentatively, D is TRBD1 (6 bases). Per the germline V gene, CDR1 is MNHEY and CDR2 is SVGEGT. V lost 6 bases and J 3 bases, leaving 23 bases between the germline ends. The CDR3 is 17 amino acids. The DNA of the CDR3 is TGTGCCAGCAGATACATTCAGCAGGGGTCCCCAGACTATGGCTACACCTTC. This codes for CASRYIQQGSPDYGYTF.

This chain joins TRBV2 and TRBJ1-1; 8 bases are a match to TRBD1. The CDR3 covers 16 residues. J was trimmed by 2 bases and V by 6 bases; bases with no gene match: 11. Germline lookup yields CDR1 SNHLY and CDR2 FYNNEI. This CDR3 is CASRDSRQGTNTEAFF. CDR3 DNA sequence: TGTGCCAGCAGGGACTCACGACAGGGGACTAACACTGAAGCTTTCTTT.

The chain carries TRBV30 and TRBJ1-4; 9 nucleotides align to TRBD1. CDR1 GTSNPN and CDR2 SVGIG come from the germline V gene (reference sequence). The V and J ends lost 2 bases and 4 bases, in that order; junction bases with no gene match: 5. The length of the CDR3 is 15 residues. DNA of the CDR3: TGTGCCTGGAGTCTCCGGGACAGGGATAATGAAAAACTGTTTTTT. Translation: CAWSLRDRDNEKLFF. The variable domain in full, completed from reference TRBV30 and TRBJ1-4, reads SQTIHQWPATLVQPVGSPLSLECTVEGTSNPNLYWYRQAAGRGLQLLFYSVGIGQISSEVPQNLSASRPQDRQFILSSKKLLLSDSGFYLCAWSLRDRDNEKLFFGSGTQLSVL.

This clone has only one observation. J is TRBJ1-5 and V is TRBV28; tentatively, D is TRBD1 (6 bases). Germline-derived CDR1 and CDR2 are MDHEN and SYDVKM. V shed 10 bases and J shed 0 bases, with 28 bases lying between them. The CDR3 extends over 19 amino acids. CDR3 in DNA: TGTGCCATTGCCACGTCCCTAGGAAACAGGGACTATAGCAATCAGCCCCAGCATTTT. Its protein is CAIATSLGNRDYSNQPQHF.

The chain carries TRBV3-1 (or the pseudogene TRBV3-2) and TRBJ1-6; possibly TRBD1 for D (5 bases). The CDR3 runs 16 residues. Per germline, CDR1 LGHDT and CDR2 YNNKEL (reference sequence). Trimming took 4 bases from V and 9 from J, leaving 19 bases between them. CDR3 bases: TGTGCCAGCAGCCTATCGAGCAGGGACTCGCGTTCACCCCTCCACTTT. This codes for CASSLSSRDSRSPLHF.

V and J are TRBV27 and TRBJ2-6, with 8 nucleotides matching TRBD1. V lost 3 bases to trimming and J lost 0 bases; unmatched junction nucleotides: 1. Germline V gene data show CDR1 as MNHEY and CDR2 as SMNVEV (reference sequence). This CDR3 has 16 amino acids. The CDR3 bases are TGTGCCAGCAGTTTGGACAGGGTCTCTGGGGCCAACGTCCTGACTTTC. Its translation is CASSLDRVSGANVLTF.

This rearrangement joins TRBV27 to TRBJ2-3; 13 bases fit TRBD2. With 5 bases clipped from V and 2 bases from J, the junction kept 4 bases outside the gene matches. This CDR3 region has 16 residues. In germline, CDR1 is MNHEY, CDR2 SMNVEV (reference sequence). The CDR3: CASSKTSGRYTDTQYF. The DNA for the CDR3 is TGTGCCAGCAGTAAGACTAGCGGGAGGTACACAGATACGCAGTATTTT.

V is TRBV19 and J is TRBJ2-7; 14 positions agree with TRBD2. This CDR3 spans 15 amino acids. Germline CDR1 reads LNHDA; CDR2 reads SQIVND (reference sequence). Unmatched junction bases numbered 9, after V lost 6 bases and J lost 8 bases. DNA for the CDR3: TGTGCCAGTAGCCCGGGACTAGCGGGAGTTCTGCAGCAGTACTTC. Encoded protein: CASSPGLAGVLQQYF.

J is TRBJ1-1 and V is TRBV5-1, with D perhaps TRBD1 (5 bases). Trimming removed 1 base from V and 1 base from J, with 11 bases in between. Germline V gene lookup returns CDR1 SGHRS and CDR2 YFSETQ. This CDR3 region has 15 residues. The CDR3 loop is CASSLLAQGNTEAFF. As DNA, the CDR3 is TGCGCCAGCAGCTTGTTGGCCCAGGGGAACACTGAAGCTTTCTTT.

The rearrangement links TRBV5-6 to TRBJ2-4, with TRBD2 matching 11 bases. Germline-derived CDR1 and CDR2 are SGHDT and YYEEEE. J gave up 7 bases and V 4 bases, and 7 bases lay outside the gene matches. This CDR3 has 15 amino acids. CDR3 amino acids: CASSTVAGGRNIQYF. DNA of the CDR3: TGTGCCAGCAGCACCGTAGCGGGAGGGAGGAACATTCAGTACTTC.

Regarding this clone: Other DNA sequences in the same sample also yield this CDR3. The J gene is TRBJ2-3, the V gene TRBV5-1, with D tentatively TRBD2 (5 bases). CDR1 SGHRS and CDR2 YFSETQ come from the germline V gene. This CDR3 is 15 amino acids long. Trimming cost V 0 bases and J 1 base, with 9 bases left between them. CDR3 residues: CASSLDAGRTDTQYF. As DNA, the CDR3 is TGCGCCAGCAGCTTGGATGCGGGCCGCACAGATACGCAGTATTTT.

J is TRBJ2-7 and V is TRBV4-1; 7 positions match TRBD2. The CDR3 length is 17 residues. With V trimmed by 0 bases and J by 4 bases, 12 bases remained unmatched. In germline, CDR1 is MGHRA, CDR2 YSYEKL. As DNA, the CDR3 is TGCGCCAGCAGCCAAGAGCCGGGTGATGCCGGGGGGTACGAGCAGTACTTC. This translates into CASSQEPGDAGGYEQYF.